The clone carrying this TCR beta chain was seen only a few times. V lost 1 base, J lost 2 bases, and 8 bases lay in between. The length of the CDR3 is 14 residues. Germline lookup yields CDR1 SQVTM and CDR2 ANQGSEA. The sample belongs to a study of T-cell memory formation after mild COVID-19. One entry per CDR3 protein, called by TCRdb with MiXCR from the 5' RACE reads. The sample consists of 250,000 to 350,000 distinct CDR3 sequences, approximately 16% of them appearing once. This TCR was sampled from a man between 18 and 35 years old who had mild COVID-19 (a few samples of this study predate the infection). Cell type and time point are not known. This chain joins TRBV29-1 and TRBJ2-2; D is unresolved. The sequencing sample was made of PBMCs or a T cell subset sorted from them (not recorded which). The CDR3 sequence: CSVEVVLNTGELFF. The CDR3 DNA reads as TGCAGCGTTGAAGTGGTCCTTAACACCGGGGAGCTGTTTTTT.